The present entry profiles one T cell receptor beta chain with its context. Its antigen is as yet unknown. The data were produced by immunoSEQ multiplex PCR, yet TCRdb's version contains in-frame clones alone and is incomplete. This sample has under 35,000 clones; about 94% occur once, and the top ten carry roughly 25%. The germline gives CDR1 LGHNA, CDR2 YNFKEQ. Deletions cut 0 bases from V and 5 bases from J, with 13 bases between. This CDR3 is built from 15 residues. The sample belongs to a study of T cell clones after liver transplantation. Study-wide context: Until 12-24 months post-transplant, subjects got standard immunosuppression and no induction. Study-level points and caveats: Compared with third party-reactive sequences, donor-reactive ones declined more, independent of withdrawal success.

The V call is TRBV4-2, the J call TRBJ1-1; no reliable D call. The sequencing used CD8+ T cells from blood, collected 12 months after liver transplant. This clonotype was sampled from a human patient who received a liver transplant. The graft donor may be the source of some T cells. The DNA for the CDR3 is TGTGCCAGCAGCCAAGAACATGGCCGAGGGACTGAAGCTTTCTTT. This codes for CASSQEHGRGTEAFF.